These T cell receptor beta chains were read from a single sample in a study of T cell changes during pregnancy in multiple sclerosis. This table comes from immunoSEQ multiplex PCR, and its TCRdb copy is limited to in-frame clones, with some not included. The sample shows about 53,000 clones, about 90% of them seen only once. The sample consisted of peripheral blood, taken after pregnancy. The receptors derive from a female donor in good health, enrolled as a control in a pregnancy study. The CDR3 runs from the conserved cysteine through the conserved F or W. Fields, in order: V gene, D gene, clone size, CDR3 length, J gene, CDR3 protein, CDR3 DNA. The D gene is left open where the match is weak. The size of a clone is reported for some rows only, either as once, few or many, or as a class for expanded clones.

TRBV10-3,TRBD2,NA,18,TRBJ2-5,CAISESRGLAGGQETQYF,TGTGCCATCAGTGAGTCGCGGGGACTAGCGGGGGGGCAAGAGACCCAGTACTTC
TRBV28,TRBD1,NA,17,TRBJ1-5,CASSRMRGQGRGQPQHF,TGTGCCAGCAGCCGGATGAGGGGACAGGGGCGAGGTCAGCCCCAGCATTTT
TRBV5-5,NA,NA,15,TRBJ2-2,CASRRVDGVPGELFF,TGTGCCAGCAGGCGGGTGGACGGGGTCCCCGGGGAGCTGTTTTTT
TRBV30,NA,NA,14,TRBJ2-3,CAWTASGSTDTQYF,TGTGCCTGGACCGCGTCGGGTAGCACAGATACGCAGTATTTT
TRBV6-1,NA,NA,15,TRBJ2-5,CASSSGLHIVETQYF,TGTGCCAGCAGTTCGGGACTCCATATAGTTGAGACCCAGTACTTC
TRBV7-9,TRBD1,once,16,TRBJ2-1,CASSLAGTGGYNEQFF,TGTGCCAGCAGCTTAGCCGGGACAGGGGGATACAATGAGCAGTTCTTC
TRBV9,TRBD2,NA,14,TRBJ2-2,CASSVRTSSGELFF,TGTGCCAGCAGCGTAAGGACTAGCAGCGGGGAGCTGTTTTTT
TRBV29-1,NA,NA,10,TRBJ2-1,CSVHEGEQFF,TGCAGCGTTCATGAGGGTGAGCAGTTCTTC
TRBV19,NA,NA,15,TRBJ2-1,CASSTDIGSYNEQFF,TGTGCCAGTAGTACTGACATAGGATCCTACAATGAGCAGTTCTTC
TRBV2,TRBD1,once,16,TRBJ2-5,CASTREHGTVKETQYF,TGTGCCAGCACCCGAGAGCATGGGACAGTAAAAGAGACCCAGTACTTC
TRBV7-9,TRBD1,NA,16,TRBJ1-1,CASSLQGQTRNTEAFF,TGTGCCAGCAGCTTGCAGGGACAGACTAGGAACACTGAAGCTTTCTTT
TRBV6-1,NA,NA,15,TRBJ2-1,CASSESQGRYNEQFF,TGTGCCAGCAGTGAAAGTCAGGGGCGTTACAATGAGCAGTTCTTC
TRBV11-3,NA,NA,12,TRBJ2-3,CASSFPGGTQYF,TGTGCCAGCAGCTTTCCCGGCGGTACGCAGTATTTT
TRBV28,NA,few,15,TRBJ1-2,CASSPRDLVSKGYTF,TGTGCCAGCAGTCCTCGGGACTTGGTTAGCAAGGGCTACACCTTC
TRBV5-1,NA,NA,14,TRBJ1-2,CASSLDGSNYGYTF,TGCGCCAGCAGCTTGGATGGGAGCAACTATGGCTACACCTTC